This T cell receptor beta chain was retrieved from a study of T cell repertoires in aging, cancer and after chemotherapy. Study background: Six age groups, ranging from 30 or younger to 70 or older, included the donors. Healthy donor repertoires were recorded over several months to years and showed clear clonal overlap. Study results and limitations: Loss of evenness, beyond lost richness, contributed to age-related TCR diversity decline in cancer patients.

TCR beta rearrangements were amplified from peripheral blood genomic DNA. A mixed TRB-A/B primer pool amplified rearranged TRB by multiplex touch-down PCR. One entry per CDR3 protein results from TCRdb running MiXCR on the multiplex PCR reads. The sample has around 12,000 distinct CDR3 sequences; roughly a third are singletons. In its sample, this clonotype was seen a few times. Its target is unknown. Trimming pared 3 bases from V and 2 bases from J, leaving 9 bases between. This CDR3 contains 14 residues. Germline CDR1 and CDR2: MNHEY and SMNVEV (reference sequence). The chain combines TRBV27 with TRBJ2-3; D perhaps matches TRBD2 (5 bases). What was sequenced was blood. The TCR originated in a human donor in good health. The donor label of this sample is uncertain. The CDR3 nucleotides read TGTGCCAGCAGTTTTAGCGTACCCACAGATACGCAGTATTTT. Translation gives CASSFSVPTDTQYF.